The source of this TCR beta chain is a study of tumor and adjacent non-tumor tissue in lung cancer. General study points: Tumor TCR diversity, when higher, was linked to shorter survival. In normal lung, the top 100 clones were significantly more dominant than in tumor.

Details on this clonotype: The antigen remains undetermined. Just one base apart from a much larger clone, this may be a read error.

This sample's RNA came from whole unsorted tissue. A modified ARM-PCR protocol with three rounds of nested PCR amplified TCRbeta. MiXCR, run by TCRdb on the multiplex PCR reads, gives a single entry per CDR3 protein. This table has over 85,000 distinct CDR3 sequences, 84% appearing once. The specimen sequenced was lung tumor tissue. The receptor's source is a man between 65 and 85 years old with non-small cell lung cancer.

The DNA of the CDR3 is TGCAGTGCTGGTCAGACTAGCGGCAATGAGCTGTTCTTC. Its translation: CSAGQTSGNELFF. The chain carries TRBV20-1 and TRBJ2-1; 9 nucleotides line up with TRBD2. Germline V gives CDR1 DFQATT, CDR2 SNEGSKA (reference sequence). This CDR3 has 13 residues.